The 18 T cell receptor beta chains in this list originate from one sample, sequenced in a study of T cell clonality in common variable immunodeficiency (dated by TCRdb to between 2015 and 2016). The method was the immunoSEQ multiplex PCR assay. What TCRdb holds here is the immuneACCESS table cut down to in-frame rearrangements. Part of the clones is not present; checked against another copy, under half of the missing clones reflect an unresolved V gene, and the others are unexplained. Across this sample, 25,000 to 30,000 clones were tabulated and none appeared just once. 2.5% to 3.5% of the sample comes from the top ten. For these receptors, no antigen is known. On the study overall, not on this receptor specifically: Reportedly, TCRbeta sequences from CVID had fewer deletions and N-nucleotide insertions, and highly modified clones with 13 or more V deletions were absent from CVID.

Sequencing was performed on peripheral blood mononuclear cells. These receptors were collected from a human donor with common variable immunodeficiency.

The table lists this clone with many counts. CDR3 DNA (partial): TGCGCCAGCAGCTTTGCCGGAACTAATGAAAAA. Its translation is CASSFAGTNEK. The whole CDR3 region reads CASSFAGTNEKLFF. The chain uses TRBV5-1 and TRBJ1-4; no firm D call. Coverage ceases 3 residues before the CDR3 finishes, and the germline J gene fills in the end. Trimming took 2 bases from V and 1 from J, leaving 6 bases between them. This CDR3 has 14 residues. From germline, CDR1 is SGHRS and CDR2 YFSETQ.

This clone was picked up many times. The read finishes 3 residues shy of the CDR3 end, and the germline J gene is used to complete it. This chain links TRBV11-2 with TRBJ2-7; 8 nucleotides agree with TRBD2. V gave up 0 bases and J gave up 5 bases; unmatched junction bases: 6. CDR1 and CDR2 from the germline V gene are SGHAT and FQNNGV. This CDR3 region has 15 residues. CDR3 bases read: TGTGCCAGCAGCTTAGAGGCGGGAGGCCCCGACGAG. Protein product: CASSLEAGGPDE. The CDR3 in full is CASSLEAGGPDEQYF.

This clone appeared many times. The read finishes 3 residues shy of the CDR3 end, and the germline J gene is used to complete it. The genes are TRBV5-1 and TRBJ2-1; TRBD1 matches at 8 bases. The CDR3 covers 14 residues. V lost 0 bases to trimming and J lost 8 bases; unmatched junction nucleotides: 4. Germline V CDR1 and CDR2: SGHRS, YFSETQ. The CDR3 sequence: CASSLDAGGYEQFF. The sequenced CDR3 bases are TGCGCCAGCAGCTTGGACGCAGGGGGCTATGAG.

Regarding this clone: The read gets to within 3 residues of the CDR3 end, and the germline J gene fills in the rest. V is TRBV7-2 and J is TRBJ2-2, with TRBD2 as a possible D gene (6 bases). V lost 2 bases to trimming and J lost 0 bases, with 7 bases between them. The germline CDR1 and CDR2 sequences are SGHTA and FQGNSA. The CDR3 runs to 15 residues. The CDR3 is CASSLRLANTGELFF. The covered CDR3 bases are TGTGCCAGCAGCTTAAGACTAGCGAACACCGGGGAG.

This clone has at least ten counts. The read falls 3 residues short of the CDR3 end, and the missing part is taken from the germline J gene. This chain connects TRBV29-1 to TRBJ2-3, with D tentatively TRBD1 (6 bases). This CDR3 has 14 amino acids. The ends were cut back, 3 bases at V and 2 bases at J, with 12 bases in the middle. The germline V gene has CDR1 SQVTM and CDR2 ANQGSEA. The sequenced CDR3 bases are TGCAGCGTTGATCGACAGGTGTACACAGATACG. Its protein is CSVDRQVYTDT. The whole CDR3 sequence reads CSVDRQVYTDTQYF.

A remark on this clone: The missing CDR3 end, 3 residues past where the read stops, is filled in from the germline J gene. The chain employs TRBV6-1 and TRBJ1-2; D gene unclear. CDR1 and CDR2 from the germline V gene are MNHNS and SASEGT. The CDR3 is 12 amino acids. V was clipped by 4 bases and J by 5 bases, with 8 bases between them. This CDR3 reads CASSGLRYGYTF. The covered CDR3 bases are TGTGCCAGCAGTGGCCTCAGATATGGC.

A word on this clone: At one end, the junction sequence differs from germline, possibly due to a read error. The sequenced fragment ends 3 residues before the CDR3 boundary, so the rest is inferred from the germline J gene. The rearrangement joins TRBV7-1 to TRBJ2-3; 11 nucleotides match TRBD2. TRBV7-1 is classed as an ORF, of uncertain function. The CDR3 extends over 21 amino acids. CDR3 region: CSSSSSVLAGVEPRSTDTQYF. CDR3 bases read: TGTTCCAGCAGCTCCTCGGTACTAGCGGGAGTGGAACCTAGAAGCACAGATACG.

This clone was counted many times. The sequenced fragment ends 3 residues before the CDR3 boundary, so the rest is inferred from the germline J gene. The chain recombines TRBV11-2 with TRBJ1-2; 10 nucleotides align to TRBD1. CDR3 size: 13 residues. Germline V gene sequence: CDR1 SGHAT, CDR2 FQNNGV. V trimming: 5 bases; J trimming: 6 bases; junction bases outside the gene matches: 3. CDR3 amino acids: CASSLGTGDGYTF. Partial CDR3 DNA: TGTGCCAGCAGCCTCGGGACAGGGGATGGC.

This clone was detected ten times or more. CDR3 in amino acids: CSAEEKRETGELFF. The CDR3 DNA, read in part, is TGCAGTGCGGAAGAGAAGCGGGAAACCGGGGAG. V and J are TRBV20-1 and TRBJ2-2; TRBD2 agrees at 7 bases. The sequenced fragment ends 3 residues before the CDR3 boundary, so the rest is inferred from the germline J gene. The V and J ends lost 6 bases and 5 bases, in that order; junction bases with no gene match: 9. Germline CDR1 and CDR2: DFQATT and SNEGSKA (reference sequence). The CDR3 is made up of 14 amino acids.

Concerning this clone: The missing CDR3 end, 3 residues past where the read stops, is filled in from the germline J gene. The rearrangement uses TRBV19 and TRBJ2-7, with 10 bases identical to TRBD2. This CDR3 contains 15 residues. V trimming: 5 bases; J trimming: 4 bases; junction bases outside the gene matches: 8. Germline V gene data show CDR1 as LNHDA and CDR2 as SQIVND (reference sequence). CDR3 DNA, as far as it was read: TGTGCCAGTAGTTTCAGCGGGAGGGCCGGGTACGAG. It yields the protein CASSFSGRAGYE. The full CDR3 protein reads CASSFSGRAGYEQYF.

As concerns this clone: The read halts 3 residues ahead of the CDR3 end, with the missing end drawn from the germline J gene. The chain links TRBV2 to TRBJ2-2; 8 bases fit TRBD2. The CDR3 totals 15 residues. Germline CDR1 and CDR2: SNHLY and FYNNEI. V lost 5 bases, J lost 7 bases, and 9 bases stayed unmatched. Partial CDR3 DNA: TGTGCCAGCAGTCGGGGGGGGTTACCGGGCGGGGAG. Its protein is CASSRGGLPGGE. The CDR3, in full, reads CASSRGGLPGGELFF.

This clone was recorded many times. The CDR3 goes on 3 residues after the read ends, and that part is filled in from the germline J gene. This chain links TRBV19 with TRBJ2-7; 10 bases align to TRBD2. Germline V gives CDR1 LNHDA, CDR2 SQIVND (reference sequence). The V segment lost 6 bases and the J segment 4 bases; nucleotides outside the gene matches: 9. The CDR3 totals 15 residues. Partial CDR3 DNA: TGTGCCAGTAGAATAACCGGGACTAGCGCATACGAG. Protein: CASRITGTSAYE. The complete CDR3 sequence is CASRITGTSAYEQYF.

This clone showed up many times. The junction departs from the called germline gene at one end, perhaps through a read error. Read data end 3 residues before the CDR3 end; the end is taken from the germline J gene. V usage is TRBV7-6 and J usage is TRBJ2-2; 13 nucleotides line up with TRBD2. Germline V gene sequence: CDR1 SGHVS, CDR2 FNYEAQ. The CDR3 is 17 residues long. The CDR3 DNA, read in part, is TGTGCCAGCGGCTTTCCGGGACTAGCGGGAAGTTCCGGGGAG. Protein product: CASGFPGLAGSSGE. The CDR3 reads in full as CASGFPGLAGSSGELFF.

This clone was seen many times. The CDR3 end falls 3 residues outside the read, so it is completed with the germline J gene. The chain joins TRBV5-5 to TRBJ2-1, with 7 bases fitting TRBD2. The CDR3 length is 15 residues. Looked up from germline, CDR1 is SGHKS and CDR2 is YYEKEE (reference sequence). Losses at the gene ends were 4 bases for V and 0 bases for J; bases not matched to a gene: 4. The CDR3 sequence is CASSASGTSYNEQFF. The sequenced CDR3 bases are TGTGCCAGCAGCGCTAGCGGTACCTCCTACAATGAG.

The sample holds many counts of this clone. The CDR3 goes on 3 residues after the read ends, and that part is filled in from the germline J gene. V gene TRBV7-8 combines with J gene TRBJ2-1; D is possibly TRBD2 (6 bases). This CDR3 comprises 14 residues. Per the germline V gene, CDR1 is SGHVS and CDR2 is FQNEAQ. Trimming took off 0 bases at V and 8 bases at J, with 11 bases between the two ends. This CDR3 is CASSLALTSHEQFF. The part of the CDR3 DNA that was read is TGTGCCAGCAGCTTAGCCCTTACTAGCCATGAG.

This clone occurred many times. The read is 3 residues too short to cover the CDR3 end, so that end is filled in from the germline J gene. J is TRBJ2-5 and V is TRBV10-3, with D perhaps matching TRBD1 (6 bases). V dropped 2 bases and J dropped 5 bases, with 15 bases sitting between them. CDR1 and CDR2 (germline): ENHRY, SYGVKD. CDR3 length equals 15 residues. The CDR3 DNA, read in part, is TGTGCCATCAGTGAGCCCCGCCAGGGGCTGGAGACC. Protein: CAISEPRQGLET. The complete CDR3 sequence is CAISEPRQGLETQYF.

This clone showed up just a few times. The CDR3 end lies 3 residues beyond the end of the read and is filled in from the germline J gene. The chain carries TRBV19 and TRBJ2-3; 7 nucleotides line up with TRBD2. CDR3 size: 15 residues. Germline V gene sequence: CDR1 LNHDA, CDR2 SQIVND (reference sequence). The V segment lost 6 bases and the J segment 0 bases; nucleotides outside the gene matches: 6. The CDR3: CASRGAGTSTDTQYF. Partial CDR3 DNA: TGTGCCAGTAGGGGAGCGGGAACTAGCACAGATACG.

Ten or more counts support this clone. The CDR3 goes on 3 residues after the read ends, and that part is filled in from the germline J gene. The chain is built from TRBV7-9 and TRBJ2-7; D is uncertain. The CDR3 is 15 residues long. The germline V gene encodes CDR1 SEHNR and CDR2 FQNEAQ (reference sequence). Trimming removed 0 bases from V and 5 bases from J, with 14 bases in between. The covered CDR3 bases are TGTGCCAGCAGCTTAGCAGGGCATGGATTAGACGAG. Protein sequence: CASSLAGHGLDE. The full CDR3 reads CASSLAGHGLDEQYF.